Listed here are 16 T cell receptor beta chains from one sample, sequenced in a study of identical twins. TCRdb re-derived calls from the 5' RACE reads in MiXCR, one entry per CDR3 protein. In the table there are around 490,000 distinct CDR3 sequences, 20% to 25% of which are singletons. These data were also reused for a study on yellow fever vaccine responses in identical twins.

The source material was CD4+ T cells sorted from blood. The receptors derive from a woman under 30 in good health.

V and J are TRBV7-9 and TRBJ2-5, with 8 bases fitting TRBD1. The germline V gene encodes CDR1 SEHNR and CDR2 FQNEAQ (reference sequence). The CDR3 runs to 15 residues. The trim removed 4 bases at V and 2 bases at J, leaving 6 bases unmatched. The CDR3 region has the DNA TGTGCCAGCAGCTACGGACAGGGCCTTCAAGAGACCCAGTACTTC. Its translation is CASSYGQGLQETQYF.

The CDR3 nucleotides are TGTGCCAGCAGTGTTGGGGGGGCCTCCTACGAGCAGTACGTC. It codes for CASSVGGASYEQYV. V usage is TRBV2 and J usage is TRBJ2-7, with D possibly TRBD2 on 7 matching bases. Per germline, CDR1 SNHLY and CDR2 FYNNEI. V lost 4 bases and J lost 0, with 10 bases in between. The CDR3 totals 14 residues.

In its sample, this clonotype was seen a few times. The chain links TRBV5-1 to TRBJ2-1, with 7 positions matching TRBD1. CDR1 is SGHRS and CDR2 is YFSETQ in the germline V gene. The CDR3 sequence is 15 residues long. V trimming: 0 bases; J trimming: 2 bases; junction bases outside the gene matches: 2. CDR3 in DNA: TGCGCCAGCAGCTTGGGGGACAGCCCCTACAATGAGCAGTTCTTC. It yields the protein CASSLGDSPYNEQFF.

The CDR3 DNA is TGTGCCAGCAGACGAACAGGGAAGGAGACCCAGTACTTC. The encoded protein is CASRRTGKETQYF. The rearrangement links TRBV12-3 or TRBV12-4 to TRBJ2-5, with D maybe TRBD1 (6 bases). This CDR3 contains 13 residues. Trimming took off 6 bases at V and 5 bases at J, with 13 bases between the two ends.

This clonotype was seen a few times. This chain uses TRBV24-1 with TRBJ2-1; 10 nucleotides line up with TRBD1. Germline V gives CDR1 KGHDR, CDR2 SFDVKD. V was pared by 7 bases and J by 10 bases, with 12 bases of the junction left unmatched. The length of the CDR3 is 15 residues. In DNA form, the CDR3 reads TGTGCCACCAGGGGGGGACAGGGGAGTCTAGGGGAGCAGTTCTTC. Translated, it gives CATRGGQGSLGEQFF.

This clonotype came up a few times. This chain links TRBV19 with TRBJ1-6; weak D call: TRBD1 (5 bases). The germline gives CDR1 LNHDA, CDR2 SQIVND (reference sequence). CDR3 size: 15 residues. Between the trimmed V and J ends, which lost 5 bases and 7 bases, there was a span of 15 bases. CDR3 in DNA: TGTGCCAGTAGTGCGGGGGACGGTGAAAATTCACCCCTCCACTTT. As protein: CASSAGDGENSPLHF.

The table lists this clonotype with a few counts. J is TRBJ2-4 and V is TRBV19; D possibly corresponds to TRBD2 (6 bases). V was clipped by 5 bases and J by 9 bases, with 14 bases between them. The germline CDR1 and CDR2 sequences are LNHDA and SQIVND (reference sequence). The CDR3 is 13 amino acids. CDR3 in amino acids: CASSLGGKAIQYF. As DNA, the CDR3 is TGTGCCAGTAGTCTTGGAGGGAAGGCCATTCAGTACTTC.

This clonotype has only a few counts. This chain connects TRBV12-3 or TRBV12-4 to TRBJ1-1, with TRBD1 identical over 7 bases. The CDR3 totals 12 residues. Trimming at V came to 7 bases and at J to 7 bases, leaving 6 bases not matched to a gene. The CDR3 loop is CASKSWTGEAFF. CDR3 DNA: TGTGCCAGCAAGTCTTGGACAGGTGAAGCTTTCTTT.

This clonotype was recorded a few times. The chain combines TRBV3-1 with TRBJ2-7, with TRBD2 matching over 7 bases. CDR1 and CDR2 (germline): LGHDT, YNNKEL (reference sequence). CDR3 size: 12 residues. V gave up 3 bases and J gave up 8 bases; unmatched junction bases: 4. The CDR3: CASSHRAGQQYV. The CDR3 DNA reads TGTGCCAGCAGCCACCGAGCGGGGCAGCAGTACGTC.

The J gene is TRBJ1-6, the V gene TRBV3-1; no definite D call. Deletions cut 0 bases from V and 10 bases from J, with 19 bases between. CDR3 length: 17 residues. Germline V gives CDR1 LGHDT, CDR2 YNNKEL (reference sequence). The CDR3 sequence is CASSQESPAGLWSPLHF. The CDR3 nucleotides are TGTGCCAGCAGCCAAGAGTCTCCGGCGGGGTTATGGTCACCCCTCCACTTT.

CDR3 sequence reads: CASSQGGSGQETQYF. The CDR3 bases are TGCGCCAGCAGCCAAGGCGGGAGCGGCCAAGAGACCCAGTACTTC. The chain combines TRBV4-1 with TRBJ2-5; 7 bases match TRBD2. Unmatched junction bases numbered 3, after V lost 1 base and J lost 1 base. CDR1 and CDR2 (germline): MGHRA, YSYEKL. The CDR3 totals 15 residues.

In this sample, this clonotype turned up a few times. The rearrangement joins TRBV5-4 to TRBJ2-1; the D gene is possibly TRBD1 (6 bases). Germline V gives CDR1 SGHNT, CDR2 YYREEE (reference sequence). V lost 4 bases and J lost 8, with 13 bases in between. CDR3 length: 13 residues. For the CDR3, the DNA is TGTGCCAGCAGCGCACAGGGTTCTGATGAGCAGTTCTTC. The encoded protein is CASSAQGSDEQFF.

This clonotype was seen a handful of times. The chain has TRBV20-1 and TRBJ2-3; unclear D gene. Germline V CDR1 and CDR2: DFQATT, SNEGSKA (reference sequence). V was clipped by 1 base and J by 2 bases, with 16 bases between them. This CDR3 region has 16 residues. The CDR3 DNA reads as TGCAGTGCTAGAGCAATTGACCCCGACCTCACAGATACGCAGTATTTT. The encoded protein is CSARAIDPDLTDTQYF.

The rearrangement joins TRBV12-3 or TRBV12-4 to TRBJ2-7; tentative D call: TRBD2 (6 bases). V lost 6 bases, J lost 7 bases, and 19 bases lay in between. The CDR3 is made up of 14 amino acids. This chain's CDR3 is CASRGGRSLGEQYF. The CDR3, as DNA: TGTGCCAGCAGGGGGGGACGGAGTCTGGGGGAGCAGTACTTC.

V and J are TRBV24-1 and TRBJ2-5, with 8 bases that match TRBD1. The CDR3 runs 15 residues. V lost 3 bases to trimming and J lost 4 bases; unmatched junction nucleotides: 6. CDR1 is KGHDR and CDR2 is SFDVKD in the germline V gene. The CDR3 DNA reads TGTGCCACCAGTGATCCCCGGACAGGGCGAGAGACCCAGTACTTC. This gives the protein CATSDPRTGRETQYF.

V is TRBV29-1 and J is TRBJ2-7; unclear D gene. Trimming cost V 7 bases and J 1 base, with 14 bases left between them. The CDR3 is made up of 13 amino acids. CDR1 SQVTM and CDR2 ANQGSEA come from the germline V gene. In DNA form, the CDR3 reads TGCAGCGCCTCCTATTTGGGATCCTACGAGCAGTACTTC. This gives the protein CSASYLGSYEQYF.